This T cell receptor beta chain stems from a study of T cells in Graves' hyperthyroidism and ophthalmopathy. Study context: Peripheral blood was obtained at initial diagnosis, preceding any treatment.

This clonotype has a handful of counts. Compared with germline, one end of the junction differs, possibly owing to a read error. Exclusion of patients followed from uncontrolled infection, other autoimmune disease, pregnancy or lactation. Amplified regions were TCR beta CDR3 sequences from RNA transcripts. HTBI primers were used for first-round RT-PCR of the TCR CDR3. MiXCR, run by TCRdb on the multiplex PCR reads, gives a single entry per CDR3 protein. The table records about 560,000 distinct CDR3 sequences, approximately 15% of them present only once. The sample consisted of blood. This sequence originates from a woman aged 18-35 years with Graves' hyperthyroidism.

The CDR3 reads CASNLRDRGSDTQYF. The CDR3, as DNA: TGTGCCAGCAACTTAAGGGACAGGGGTTCAGATACGCAGTATTTT. The chain couples TRBV11-2 to TRBJ2-3; TRBD1 matches at 10 bases. CDR3 length: 15 residues. Germline CDR1 is SGHAT and CDR2 is FQNNGV.